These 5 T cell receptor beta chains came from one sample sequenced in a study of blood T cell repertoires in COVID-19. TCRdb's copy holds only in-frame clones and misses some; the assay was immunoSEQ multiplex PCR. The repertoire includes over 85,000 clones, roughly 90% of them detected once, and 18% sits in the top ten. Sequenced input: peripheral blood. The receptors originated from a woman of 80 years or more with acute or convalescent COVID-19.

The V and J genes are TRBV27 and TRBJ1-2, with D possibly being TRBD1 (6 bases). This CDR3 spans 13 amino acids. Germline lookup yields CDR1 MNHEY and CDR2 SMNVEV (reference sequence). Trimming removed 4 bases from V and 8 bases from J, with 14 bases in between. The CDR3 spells CASSSGRGAGYTF. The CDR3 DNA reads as TGTGCCAGCAGTTCGGGCAGGGGAGCCGGCTACACCTTC.

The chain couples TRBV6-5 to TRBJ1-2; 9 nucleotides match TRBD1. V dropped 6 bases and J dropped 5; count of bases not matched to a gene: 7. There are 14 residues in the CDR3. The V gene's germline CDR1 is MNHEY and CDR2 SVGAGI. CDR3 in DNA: TGTGCCAGCAGGGGGACAGGGAAGTCATATGGCTACACCTTC. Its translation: CASRGTGKSYGYTF.

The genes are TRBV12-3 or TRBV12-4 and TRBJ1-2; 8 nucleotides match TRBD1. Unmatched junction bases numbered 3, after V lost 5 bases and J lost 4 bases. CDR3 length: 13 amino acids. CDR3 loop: CASSIQGVYGYTF. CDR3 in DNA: TGTGCCAGCAGTATACAGGGGGTCTATGGCTACACCTTC.

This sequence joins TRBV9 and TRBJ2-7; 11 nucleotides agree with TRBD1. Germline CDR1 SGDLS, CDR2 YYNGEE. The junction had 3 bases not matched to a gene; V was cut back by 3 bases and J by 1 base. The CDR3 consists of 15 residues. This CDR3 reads CASSEGQGASYEQYF. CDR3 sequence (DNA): TGTGCCAGCAGCGAAGGACAGGGGGCTTCCTACGAGCAGTACTTC.

DNA for the CDR3: TGTGCCACGCGGCTTCGAGCAAACACCGGGGAGCTGTTTTTT. Translating gives CATRLRANTGELFF. The chain is built from TRBV10-3 and TRBJ2-2; D not certain. Germline CDR1 reads ENHRY; CDR2 reads SYGVKD. V shed 10 bases and J shed 2 bases, with 14 bases lying between them. The CDR3 has 14 residues.